This TCR beta chain comes out of a study of blood T cell repertoires in COVID-19. The CDR3 covers 16 residues. The germline V gene encodes CDR1 KGHDR and CDR2 SFDVKD. Trimming took off 7 bases at V and 5 bases at J, with 23 bases between the two ends. Source study methods: Nucleated cell counts were estimated from reference gene primer amplification. Data came from immunoSEQ multiplex PCR; TCRdb stores just in-frame clones and leaves some out. That table is the source of V, J and clone size, and D and trimming were worked out from the DNA. In the table there are about 70,000 clones, approximately 86% of which are singletons.

V usage is TRBV24-1 and J usage is TRBJ2-7; D may be TRBD2 (6 bases). The sample was peripheral blood. The clonotype originates from a human donor in a cohort sampled during active COVID-19. The CDR3 protein is CATSHAWRGCPDEQYF. Here the CDR3 DNA reads TGTGCCACCAGCCACGCCTGGCGGGGCTGTCCGGACGAGCAGTACTTC.